This is a list of T cell receptor beta chains from one sample in a study of CD8 T cells in ankylosing spondylitis. TCRdb ran MiXCR on the 5' RACE reads and lists one entry per CDR3 protein. Of approximately 260,000 distinct CDR3 sequences in the sample, more than 15% were seen once. The sample comprised blood, either unsorted or a sorted T cell fraction (not recorded which). The origin of the receptors is a male donor with ankylosing spondylitis or in good health (not recorded which). Each CDR3 is given with its conserved first and last residue. A D gene is named only where the DNA matches it firmly. Expanded clones get a size class; other rows say once, few or many, or leave the size out.

cdr3_nt cdr3_aa d_call v_call clone_size j_call
TGTGCCAGCTTTCCCGGGACTAGCGGGAGGTGGGAGACCCAGTACTTC CASFPGTSGRWETQYF TRBD2 TRBV27 - TRBJ2-5
TGTGCCACCAGTGATTTAGCGGGAGTTGGAGATACGCAGTATTTT CATSDLAGVGDTQYF TRBD2 TRBV24-1 - TRBJ2-3
TGTGCCAGCAGCCCCGGACTAGCTTTATCGGGGGAGTACTTC CASSPGLALSGEYF TRBD2 TRBV11-2 - TRBJ2-7
TGTGCCATCAGTGATCCGGGACTGCCGAATTCACCCCTCCACTTT CAISDPGLPNSPLHF - TRBV10-3 few TRBJ1-6
TGTGCCAGCAGCTTTTCAGCGGGGAACACTGAAGCTTTCTTT CASSFSAGNTEAFF - TRBV7-9 - TRBJ1-1
TGTGCCAGCAGTGATCGACTAGCGCTCCGTAGCAATGAGCAGTTCTTC CASSDRLALRSNEQFF TRBD2 TRBV6-2/TRBV6-3 many TRBJ2-1
TGTGCCAGCAGCCGCGCCGGGAATCAGCCCCAGCATTTT CASSRAGNQPQHF - TRBV5-6 few TRBJ1-5
TGTGCCAGCTCACCAGGAGGAGGGCGGGAGTCGTTTTATGAGCAGTTCTTC CASSPGGGRESFYEQFF TRBD2 TRBV18 few TRBJ2-1
TGTGCCAGCAGCTTAGATGGCGGGAGCGGGACCGGGGAGCTGTTTTTT CASSLDGGSGTGELFF TRBD2 TRBV11-2 - TRBJ2-2
TGTGCCAGCAGTTTTGATCTGACTCCCTACGAGCAGTACTTC CASSFDLTPYEQYF - TRBV12-3/TRBV12-4 many TRBJ2-7
TGCGCCAGCAGCCTTCGGGGCACCGGGGAGCTGTTTTTT CASSLRGTGELFF - TRBV4-3 few TRBJ2-2
TGTGCCAGCAGCTTAACGCCGACTAGCGTCACCTACGAGCAGTACTTC CASSLTPTSVTYEQYF TRBD2 TRBV7-8 - TRBJ2-7
TGTGCCAGCAGTTTACTAGCGGGAGACTTTTTGGAGACCCAGTACTTC CASSLLAGDFLETQYF TRBD2 TRBV6-5 - TRBJ2-5
TGTGCCAGTAGTATAGACTCCGGACCCTTCTCCTACGAGCAGTACTTC CASSIDSGPFSYEQYF - TRBV19 few TRBJ2-7
TGCAGCGCAACTGGACTAGCGGGAATTGTGAATGAGCAGTTCTTC CSATGLAGIVNEQFF TRBD2 TRBV29-1 - TRBJ2-1
TGCGCCAGCAGCCAAGACTTAAGCTCCTACAATGAGCAGTTCTTC CASSQDLSSYNEQFF - TRBV4-3 many TRBJ2-1
TGTGCCAGCGCCATAGTGCGGGGCAATGAAAAACTGTTTTTT CASAIVRGNEKLFF - TRBV27 few TRBJ1-4
TGTGCCAGCAGCCAAGATAACGGGCGGCAGTACTTC CASSQDNGRQYF - TRBV3-1 few TRBJ2-7
TGCGCCAGCAGCCAAGTCACAGGAGCTCCTAGGGACTATGGCTACACCTTC CASSQVTGAPRDYGYTF - TRBV4-1 many TRBJ1-2
TGCGCCAGCAGCCAAGATGGATCGGGGCACAATGAGCAGTTCTTC CASSQDGSGHNEQFF - TRBV4-3 - TRBJ2-1
TGCAGTGCTAGTCCGGGACTAGTGGCATACGAGCAGTACTTC CSASPGLVAYEQYF TRBD2 TRBV20-1 - TRBJ2-7
TGTGCCAGCAGCTATACCGACGGGACAGGGGATGAAAAACTGTTTTTT CASSYTDGTGDEKLFF TRBD1 TRBV4-2 many TRBJ1-4
TGTGCCAGCGCGGACAGGGGGCTTTCCTACGAGCAGTACTTC CASADRGLSYEQYF TRBD1 TRBV27 - TRBJ2-7
TGCAGTGCTAGGACCGACAGGGACTTTTCCTACGAGCAGTACTTC CSARTDRDFSYEQYF - TRBV20-1 - TRBJ2-7
TGCGCCAGCAGCCAAGCGGGCAACTCCTACGAGCAGTACTTC CASSQAGNSYEQYF - TRBV4-1 few TRBJ2-7
TGTGCCAGCAGCTCTGCTGAAACCTACGAGCAGTACTTC CASSSAETYEQYF - TRBV7-9 - TRBJ2-7
TGTGCCAGCAGCTTAACCGGAGACCCGGGAGATACGCAGTATTTT CASSLTGDPGDTQYF - TRBV11-2 - TRBJ2-3
TGTGCCAGCAGCTCGCCCGGGGTTAGGTCGGGAGAGACCCAGTACTTC CASSSPGVRSGETQYF - TRBV7-8 - TRBJ2-5
TGTGCCAGCAGCCCCCCCCATGGCACAGATACGCAGTATTTT CASSPPHGTDTQYF - TRBV5-5 - TRBJ2-3
TGTGCCACCAGTGGGGGACTAGTTGGCTCGAACACCGGGGAGCTGTTTTTT CATSGGLVGSNTGELFF TRBD2 TRBV24-1 few TRBJ2-2
TGTGCCAGCAGTTTTAGGGCTAGCACAGATACGCAGTATTTT CASSFRASTDTQYF - TRBV12-3/TRBV12-4 few TRBJ2-3
TGTGCCAGCAGCTTATCACCAGTTAATCCGGGACAGTCCTACGAGCAGTACTTC CASSLSPVNPGQSYEQYF TRBD1 TRBV7-8 many TRBJ2-7
TGCGCCAGCAGCTTGGCAGGGTCTGGTTCCGAGCAGTACTTC CASSLAGSGSEQYF - TRBV5-1 few TRBJ2-7
TGTGCCAGCAGCGTTTCTTCTCTGGAAATGGCGGGAGGATACTACAATGAGCAGTTCTTC CASSVSSLEMAGGYYNEQFF TRBD2 TRBV9 many TRBJ2-1
TGTGCCAGCAGCCCCGGGAGGGGGTACTCCGCCTACGAGCAGTACTTC CASSPGRGYSAYEQYF TRBD2 TRBV7-2 few TRBJ2-7
TGTGCCAGCAGCCAGGGACTAGCGGGAAGGTATGAGCAGTTCTTC CASSQGLAGRYEQFF TRBD2 TRBV5-5 - TRBJ2-1
TGCAGCGTTGAAAACGGGGACAACTACGAGCAGTACTTC CSVENGDNYEQYF - TRBV29-1 - TRBJ2-7
TGCAGTGCAACCGGGACTATGAACACAGATACGCAGTATTTT CSATGTMNTDTQYF TRBD2 TRBV20-1 many TRBJ2-3
TGCAGCGTTTGGGAGAACAATGAGCAGTTCTTC CSVWENNEQFF - TRBV29-1 many TRBJ2-1
TGTGCCAGCAGCTTGGGAGGGCCCACTGAAGCTTTCTTT CASSLGGPTEAFF - TRBV5-6 few TRBJ1-1
TGTGCCACCCACGATCCACCCTACGAGCAGTACTTC CATHDPPYEQYF - TRBV15 - TRBJ2-7
TGTGCCACCAGCAGAGATCGTGGTGGGAATGAGCAGTTCTTC CATSRDRGGNEQFF - TRBV15 - TRBJ2-1